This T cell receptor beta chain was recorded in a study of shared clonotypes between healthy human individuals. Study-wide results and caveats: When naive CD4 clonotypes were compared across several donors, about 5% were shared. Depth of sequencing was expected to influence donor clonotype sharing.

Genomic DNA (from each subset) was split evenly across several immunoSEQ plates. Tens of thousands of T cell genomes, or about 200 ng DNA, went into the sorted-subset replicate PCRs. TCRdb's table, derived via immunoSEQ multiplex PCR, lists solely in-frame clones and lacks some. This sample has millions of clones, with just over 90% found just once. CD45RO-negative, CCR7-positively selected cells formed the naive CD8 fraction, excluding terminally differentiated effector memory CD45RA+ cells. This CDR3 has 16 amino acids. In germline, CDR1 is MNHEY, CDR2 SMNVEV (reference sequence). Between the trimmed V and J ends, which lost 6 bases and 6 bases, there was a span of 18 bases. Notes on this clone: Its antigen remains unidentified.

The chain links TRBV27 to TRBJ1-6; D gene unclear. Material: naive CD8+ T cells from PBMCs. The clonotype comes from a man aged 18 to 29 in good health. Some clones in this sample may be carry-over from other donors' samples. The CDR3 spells CASRATQLTLNSPLHF. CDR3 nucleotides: TGTGCCAGCAGGGCGACACAGCTAACCCTTAATTCACCCCTCCACTTT.